Below are 21 T cell receptor beta chains sequenced from a single sample in a study of OX40 agonist ivuxolimab in advanced cancers. The protocol was immunoSEQ multiplex PCR, while the TCRdb copy is restricted to in-frame clones and leaves out a portion. Here the sample spans more than 55,000 clones, 82% being singletons. Specimen: CD4+ or CD8+ T cells sorted from blood, collected in a trial of the OX40 agonist ivuxolimab. These receptors all stem from an adult with an advanced solid tumor such as melanoma, head and neck, liver or kidney cancer.

The chain couples TRBV7-2 to TRBJ1-5, with TRBD1 identical over 8 bases. Germline lookup yields CDR1 SGHTA and CDR2 FQGNSA. Trimming took 7 bases from V and 0 from J; bases not matched to a gene: 8. The CDR3 totals 16 residues. The CDR3 region is CASTDGTGYSNQPQHF. The CDR3 nucleotides read TGTGCCAGCACCGACGGGACAGGTTATAGCAATCAGCCCCAGCATTTT.

The V call is TRBV5-5, the J call TRBJ1-4, with unresolved D. This CDR3 is 14 amino acids long. V lost 7 bases and J 3 bases, leaving 13 bases between the germline ends. Germline CDR1 SGHKS, CDR2 YYEKEE (reference sequence). The CDR3 nucleotides read TGTGCCAGCCGCCGGGAGTTTTCTAATGAAAAACTGTTTTTT. Its protein product is CASRREFSNEKLFF. Variable domain in full (rest from reference TRBV5-5 and TRBJ1-4): DAGVTQSPTHLIKTRGQQVTLRCSPISGHKSVSWYQQVLGQGPQFIFQYYEKEERGRGNFPDRFSARQFPNYSSELNVNALLLGDSALYLCASRREFSNEKLFFGSGTQLSVL.

The chain uses TRBV2 and TRBJ1-5; D possibly corresponds to TRBD1 (7 bases). The last part of the DNA fits TRBJ2-3 better; the J call may be wrong. Looked up from germline, CDR1 is SNHLY and CDR2 is FYNNEI. CDR3 length: 15 amino acids. CDR3 in DNA: TGTGCCAGCAGTGCGCAGGGGGGTAGCAATCAGCCCCAGTATTTT. Its translation: CASSAQGGSNQPQYF.

The CDR3: CASSDLRGTEQYF. In DNA form, the CDR3 reads TGTGCCAGCAGTGATCTGAGGGGGACCGAGCAGTACTTC. The chain joins TRBV6-4 to TRBJ2-7; possibly TRBD1 for D (6 bases). From germline, CDR1 is MRHNA and CDR2 SNTAGT. This CDR3 region has 13 residues. V lost 3 bases, J lost 6 bases, and 12 bases lay in between.

The CDR3 protein is CARTKVNTEAFF. The CDR3 DNA sequence: TGTGCCAGGACGAAGGTGAACACTGAAGCTTTCTTT. This chain connects TRBV19 to TRBJ1-1; no definite D call. Per the germline V gene, CDR1 is LNHDA and CDR2 is SQIVND (reference sequence). Trimming stripped 9 bases from V and 0 bases from J, with 8 bases between. The CDR3 is 12 amino acids.

The CDR3 DNA reads as TGTGCCAGAGACCAGCCCCAGCCCCATGAGCAGTTCTTC. It specifies CARDQPQPHEQFF. V is TRBV2 and J is TRBJ2-1; D gene uncertain. CDR3 size: 13 residues. Trimming removed 9 bases at V and 8 bases at J, with 17 bases between. The germline V gene encodes CDR1 SNHLY and CDR2 FYNNEI.

This chain connects TRBV6-5 to TRBJ1-5, with TRBD1 matching over 7 bases. Germline V gene lookup returns CDR1 MNHEY and CDR2 SVGAGI. Trimming removed 6 bases from V and 8 bases from J; junction bases left unmatched: 7. The CDR3 covers 13 residues. The DNA for the CDR3 is TGTGCCAGCAGGGACAGGAGTAGTGAGCCCCAGCATTTT. This codes for CASRDRSSEPQHF.

The J gene is TRBJ1-1, the V gene TRBV7-2; no clear D. There are 12 residues in the CDR3. V was shortened by 6 bases and J by 1 base, with 6 bases between the two germline ends. Germline assignment: CDR1 SGHTA and CDR2 FQGNSA. This chain's CDR3 is CASSAGNTEAFF. The CDR3 DNA sequence: TGTGCCAGCAGTGCAGGGAACACTGAAGCTTTCTTT.

V is TRBV18 and J is TRBJ2-4; D is possibly TRBD1 or TRBD2 (5 bases each). The CDR3 has 16 amino acids. Deletions cut 1 base from V and 5 bases from J, with 15 bases between. CDR1 and CDR2 (germline): KGHSH, LQKENI. CDR3 coding DNA: TGTGCCAGCTCACCACTCCCCTTAGGGACGCAAAACATTCAGTACTTC. Encoded protein: CASSPLPLGTQNIQYF.

This clone was detected a few times. CDR3 DNA sequence: TGCGCCAGCAGTGTCGGGACAGGGGGAGATCAGCCCCAGCATTTT. Protein sequence: CASSVGTGGDQPQHF. V is TRBV10-2 and J is TRBJ1-5; TRBD1 matches at 11 bases. The CDR3 is 15 amino acids. Trimming removed 4 bases from V and 5 bases from J; junction bases left unmatched: 4. Germline CDR1 reads WSHSY; CDR2 reads SAAADI.

J is TRBJ1-1 and V is TRBV2; TRBD1 is a possible D gene (5 bases). The V end lost 2 bases, the J end lost 1 base, and 11 bases lay between the germline ends. The V gene's germline CDR1 is SNHLY and CDR2 FYNNEI. This CDR3 comprises 15 residues. The CDR3 sequence: CASSEQGRENTEAFF. The CDR3 DNA sequence: TGTGCCAGCAGTGAACAGGGAAGGGAGAACACTGAAGCTTTCTTT.

The genes are TRBV9 and TRBJ2-7; TRBD2 aligns across 8 bases. This CDR3 region has 14 residues. Germline CDR1 SGDLS, CDR2 YYNGEE. Trimming cost V 4 bases and J 2 bases; bases outside gene matches: 5. CDR3 sequence reads: CASSLAGGAYEQYF. CDR3 DNA: TGTGCCAGCAGCCTTGCCGGGGGGGCCTACGAGCAGTACTTC.

The V gene is TRBV6-1, the J gene TRBJ2-5; unclear D gene. V gave up 4 bases and J gave up 4 bases, with 13 bases separating them. The CDR3 length is 14 residues. Germline V CDR1 and CDR2: MNHNS, SASEGT. This chain's CDR3 is CASSGGKGLETQYF. The CDR3 DNA reads TGTGCCAGCAGTGGAGGCAAAGGGCTAGAGACCCAGTACTTC.

This clone turned up a few times. This chain joins TRBV14 and TRBJ1-1; TRBD1 agrees at 7 bases. Germline V CDR1 and CDR2: SGHDN, FVKESK. The CDR3 is 16 amino acids. The V gene end was trimmed by 2 bases and the J gene end by 1 base; junction bases not matched to a gene: 7. Written as DNA, the CDR3 is TGTGCCAGCAGCCAATCTTACAGGGGCCCGAACACTGAAGCTTTCTTT. Residues: CASSQSYRGPNTEAFF. The full variable domain, rest sourced from reference TRBV14 and TRBJ1-1, is EAGVTQFPSHSVIEKGQTVTLRCDPISGHDNLYWYRRVMGKEIKFLLHFVKESKQDESGMPNNRFLAERTGGTYSTLKVQPAELEDSGVYFCASSQSYRGPNTEAFFGQGTRLTVV.

This clone has only a few counts. The chain links TRBV28 to TRBJ2-5; D might be TRBD1 or TRBD2, each matching 5 bases. The CDR3 length is 14 residues. Deletions cut 5 bases from V and 3 bases from J, with 13 bases between. Germline V gene sequence: CDR1 MDHEN, CDR2 SYDVKM. The CDR3 bases are TGTGCCAGCAGTCCCCCCGGGGCGGAAGAGACCCAGTACTTC. Its translation: CASSPPGAEETQYF.

V and J are TRBV29-1 and TRBJ2-5, with D perhaps TRBD1 (6 bases). The CDR3 has 13 amino acids. Trimming took off 6 bases at V and 5 bases at J, with 16 bases between the two ends. Germline V lookup: CDR1 SQVTM, CDR2 ANQGSEA. CDR3 region: CSVRPGQGETQYF. The CDR3 DNA is TGCAGCGTCCGACCGGGCCAGGGGGAGACCCAGTACTTC.

As to this clone: Compared with germline, one end of the junction differs, possibly owing to a read error. V and J are TRBV5-4 and TRBJ1-6, with D possibly being TRBD1 (6 bases). The CDR3 runs 16 residues. Germline CDR1 SGHNT, CDR2 YYREEE (reference sequence). The CDR3 nucleotides are TGCGCCAGCAGCCAAGGGGCCGGGGGGCTAGGTTCACCCCTCCACTTT. Its translation is CASSQGAGGLGSPLHF. Full variable domain (rest looked up from reference TRBV5-4 and TRBJ1-6): ETGVTQSPTHLIKTRGQQVTLRCSSQSGHNTVSWYQQALGQGPQFIFQYYREEENGRGNFPPRFSGLQFPNYSSELNVNALELDDSALYLCASSQGAGGLGSPLHFGNGTRLTVT.

V gene TRBV6-9 combines with J gene TRBJ1-2, with 9 bases lining up with TRBD1. V trimming: 5 bases; J trimming: 5 bases; junction bases outside the gene matches: 6. This CDR3 spans 14 amino acids. The germline gives CDR1 MNHGY, CDR2 SVAAGI. CDR3 bases: TGTGCCAGCAGTGAAGGGGACAGGGCGTATGGCTACACCTTC. Residues: CASSEGDRAYGYTF.

The chain combines TRBV7-2 with TRBJ2-6, with 8 bases identical to TRBD1. The CDR3 consists of 15 residues. Germline V lookup: CDR1 SGHTA, CDR2 FQGNSA. The ends lost 7 bases at V and 2 bases at J; junction bases unmatched: 4. As DNA, the CDR3 is TGTGCCAGCACCCCAGGGGGCGCTGGGGCCAACGTCCTGACTTTC. This translates into CASTPGGAGANVLTF.

This clone appeared once. This CDR3 reads CASSPAGIGQPQHF. DNA for the CDR3: TGTGCCAGCTCACCAGCGGGAATCGGTCAGCCCCAGCATTTT. The rearrangement uses TRBV18 and TRBJ1-5; no firm D call. Germline CDR1 is KGHSH and CDR2 is LQKENI. The CDR3 spans 14 residues. V gave up 2 bases and J gave up 6 bases, with 11 bases separating them.

This chain uses TRBV10-2 with TRBJ1-5; no firm D call. Germline-derived CDR1 and CDR2 are WSHSY and SAAADI. Trimming took 3 bases from V and 6 from J, leaving 9 bases between them. The length of the CDR3 is 13 residues. CDR3 nucleotides: TGCGCCAGCAGTGAACAAAGCGGTCAGCCCCAGCATTTT. Translated, it gives CASSEQSGQPQHF.